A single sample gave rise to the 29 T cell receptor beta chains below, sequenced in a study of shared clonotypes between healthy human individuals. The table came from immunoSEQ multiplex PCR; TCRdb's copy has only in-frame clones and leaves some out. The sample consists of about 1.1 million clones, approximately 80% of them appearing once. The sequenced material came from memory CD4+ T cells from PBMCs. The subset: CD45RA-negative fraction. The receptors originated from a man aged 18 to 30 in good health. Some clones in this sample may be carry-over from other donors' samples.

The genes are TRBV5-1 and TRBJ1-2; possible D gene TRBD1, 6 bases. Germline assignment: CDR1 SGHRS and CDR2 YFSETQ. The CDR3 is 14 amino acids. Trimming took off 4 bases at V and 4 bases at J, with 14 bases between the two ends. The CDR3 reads CASSVAGQPYGYTF. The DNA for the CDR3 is TGCGCCAGCAGCGTGGCCGGACAGCCCTATGGCTACACCTTC. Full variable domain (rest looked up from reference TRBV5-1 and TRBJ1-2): KAGVTQTPRYLIKTRGQQVTLSCSPISGHRSVSWYQQTPGQGLQFLFEYFSETQRNKGNFPGRFSGRQFSNSRSEMNVSTLELGDSALYLCASSVAGQPYGYTFGSGTRLTVV.

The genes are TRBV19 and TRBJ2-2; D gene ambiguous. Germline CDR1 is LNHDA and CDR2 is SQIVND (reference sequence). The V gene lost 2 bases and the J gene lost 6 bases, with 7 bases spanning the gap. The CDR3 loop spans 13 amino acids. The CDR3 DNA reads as TGTGCCAGTAGTATATTTCCGGCCGGGGAGCTGTTTTTT. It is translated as CASSIFPAGELFF.

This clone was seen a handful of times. The chain's CDR3 is CASSQIQGQGFYGYTF. CDR3 in DNA: TGCGCCAGCAGCCAAATACAGGGACAGGGGTTCTATGGCTACACCTTC. V gene TRBV5-1 combines with J gene TRBJ1-2, with 10 nucleotides matching TRBD1. This CDR3 comprises 16 residues. From germline, CDR1 is SGHRS and CDR2 YFSETQ. V gave up 4 bases and J gave up 4 bases; unmatched junction bases: 10.

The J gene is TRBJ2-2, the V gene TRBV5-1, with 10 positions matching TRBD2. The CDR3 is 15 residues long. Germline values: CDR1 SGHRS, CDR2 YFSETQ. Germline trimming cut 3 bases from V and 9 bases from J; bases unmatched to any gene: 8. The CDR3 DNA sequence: TGCGCCAGCAGCTCCATAGCGGGGGGCCTCCGGGAGCTGTTTTTT. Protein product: CASSSIAGGLRELFF.

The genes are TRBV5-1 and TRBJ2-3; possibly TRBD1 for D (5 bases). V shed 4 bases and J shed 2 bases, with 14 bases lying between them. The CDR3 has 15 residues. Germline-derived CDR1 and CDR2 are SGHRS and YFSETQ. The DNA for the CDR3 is TGCGCCAGCAGCCTCCAAGGACACAACACAGATACGCAGTATTTT. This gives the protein CASSLQGHNTDTQYF.

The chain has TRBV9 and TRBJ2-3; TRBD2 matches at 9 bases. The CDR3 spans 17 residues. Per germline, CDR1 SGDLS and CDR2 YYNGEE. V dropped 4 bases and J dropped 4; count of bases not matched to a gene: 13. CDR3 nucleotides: TGTGCCAGCAGCCCCCCCGGGGGCGGGAGGGCCGCAGATACGCAGTATTTT. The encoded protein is CASSPPGGGRAADTQYF.

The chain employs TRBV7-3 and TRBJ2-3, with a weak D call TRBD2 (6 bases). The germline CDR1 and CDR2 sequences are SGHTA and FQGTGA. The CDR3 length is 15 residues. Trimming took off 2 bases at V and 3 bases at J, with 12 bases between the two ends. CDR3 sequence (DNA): TGTGCCAGCAGCTTATCCGGTGGGAGGACAGATACGCAGTATTTT. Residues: CASSLSGGRTDTQYF. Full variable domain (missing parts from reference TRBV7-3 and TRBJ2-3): GAGVSQTPSNKVTEKGKYVELRCDPISGHTALYWYRQSLGQGPEFLIYFQGTGAADDSGLPNDRFFAVRPEGSVSTLKIQRTERGDSAVYLCASSLSGGRTDTQYFGPGTRLTVL.

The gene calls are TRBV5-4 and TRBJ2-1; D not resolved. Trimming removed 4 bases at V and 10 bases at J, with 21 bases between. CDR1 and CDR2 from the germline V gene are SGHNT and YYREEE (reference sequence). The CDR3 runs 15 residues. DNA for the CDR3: TGTGCCAGCAGCAGTACAAAGACCCCGGCTGGGGAGCAGTTCTTC. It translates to CASSSTKTPAGEQFF.

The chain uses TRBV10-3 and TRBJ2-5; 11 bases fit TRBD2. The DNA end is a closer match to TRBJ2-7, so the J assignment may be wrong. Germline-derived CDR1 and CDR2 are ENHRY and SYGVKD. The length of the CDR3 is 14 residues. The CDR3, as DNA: TGTGCCATCAGTACTAGCGGGAGAGTCGGCGAGCAGTACTTC. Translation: CAISTSGRVGEQYF.

The CDR3 protein is CASSLGGIQNIQYF. CDR3 DNA: TGTGCCAGCAGCTTAGGGGGTATCCAAAACATTCAGTACTTC. This sequence joins TRBV7-8 and TRBJ2-4; no definite D call. Germline loops: CDR1 SGHVS, CDR2 FQNEAQ. The CDR3 has 14 residues. V gave up 1 base and J gave up 5 bases, with 9 bases separating them.

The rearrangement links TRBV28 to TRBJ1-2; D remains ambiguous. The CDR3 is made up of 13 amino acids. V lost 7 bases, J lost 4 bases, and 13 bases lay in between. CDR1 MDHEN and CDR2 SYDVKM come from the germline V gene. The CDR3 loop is CASIGPPPYGYTF. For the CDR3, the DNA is TGTGCCAGCATAGGACCTCCCCCCTATGGCTACACCTTC.

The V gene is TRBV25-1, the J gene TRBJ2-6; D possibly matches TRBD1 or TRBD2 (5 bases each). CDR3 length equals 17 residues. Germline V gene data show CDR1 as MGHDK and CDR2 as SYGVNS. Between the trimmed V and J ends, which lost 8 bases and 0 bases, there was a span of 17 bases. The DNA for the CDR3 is TGTGCCAGCTCCTTTACCCCCGGGGCCTCTGGGGCCAACGTCCTGACTTTC. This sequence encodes CASSFTPGASGANVLTF.

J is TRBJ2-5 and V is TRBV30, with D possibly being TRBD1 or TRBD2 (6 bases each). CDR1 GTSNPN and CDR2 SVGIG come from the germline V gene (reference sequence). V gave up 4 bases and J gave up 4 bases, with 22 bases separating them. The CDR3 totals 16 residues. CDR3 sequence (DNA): TGTGCCTGGACCCGTAGTTGGGGGGCCGGCACAGAGACCCAGTACTTC. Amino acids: CAWTRSWGAGTETQYF.

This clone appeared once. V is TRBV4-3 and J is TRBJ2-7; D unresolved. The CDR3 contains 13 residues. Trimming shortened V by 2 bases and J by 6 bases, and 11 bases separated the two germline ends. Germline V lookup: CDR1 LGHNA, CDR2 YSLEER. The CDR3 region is CASSQNLLSEQYF. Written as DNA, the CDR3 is TGCGCCAGCAGCCAAAACCTCTTGAGCGAGCAGTACTTC.

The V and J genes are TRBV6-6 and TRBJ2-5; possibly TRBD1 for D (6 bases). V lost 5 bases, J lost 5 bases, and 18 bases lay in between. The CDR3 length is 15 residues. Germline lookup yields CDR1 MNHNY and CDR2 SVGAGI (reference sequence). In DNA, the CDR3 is TGTGCCAGCAGTCAACCGGGACAAAACAGGGAGACCCAGTACTTC. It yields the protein CASSQPGQNRETQYF.

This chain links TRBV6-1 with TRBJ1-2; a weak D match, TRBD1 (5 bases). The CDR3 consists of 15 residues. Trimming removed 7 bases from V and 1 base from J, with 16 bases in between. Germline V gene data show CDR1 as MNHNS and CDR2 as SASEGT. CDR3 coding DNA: TGTGCCAGCACCGTCCGGGGCTACAGTAACTATGGCTACACCTTC. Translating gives CASTVRGYSNYGYTF.

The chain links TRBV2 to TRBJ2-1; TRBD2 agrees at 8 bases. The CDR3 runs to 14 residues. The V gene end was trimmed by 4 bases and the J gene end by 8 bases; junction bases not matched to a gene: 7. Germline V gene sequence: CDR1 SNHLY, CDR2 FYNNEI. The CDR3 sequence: CASSAGTRVDEQFF. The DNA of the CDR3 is TGTGCCAGCAGTGCCGGGACTAGGGTCGATGAGCAGTTCTTC.

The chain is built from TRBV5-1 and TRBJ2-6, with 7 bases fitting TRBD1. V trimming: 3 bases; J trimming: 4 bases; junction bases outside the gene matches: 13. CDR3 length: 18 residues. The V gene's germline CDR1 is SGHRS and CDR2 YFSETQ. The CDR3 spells CASSWSPDREAGANVLTF. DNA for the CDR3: TGCGCCAGCAGCTGGTCCCCAGACAGGGAAGCAGGGGCCAACGTCCTGACTTTC.

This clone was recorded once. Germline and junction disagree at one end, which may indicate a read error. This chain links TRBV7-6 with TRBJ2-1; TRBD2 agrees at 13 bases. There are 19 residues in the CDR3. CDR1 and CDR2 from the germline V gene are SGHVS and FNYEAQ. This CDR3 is CASSRGALAGGSSYDEQFF. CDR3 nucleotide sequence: TGTGCCAGCAGCCGGGGGGCACTAGCGGGAGGGAGCTCCTACGATGAGCAGTTCTTC.

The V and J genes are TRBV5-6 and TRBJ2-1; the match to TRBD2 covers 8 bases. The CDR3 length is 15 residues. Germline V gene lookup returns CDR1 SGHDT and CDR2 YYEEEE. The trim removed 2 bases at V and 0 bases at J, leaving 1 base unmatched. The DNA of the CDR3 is TGTGCCAGCAGCTTAAGCGGGAGCTCCTACAATGAGCAGTTCTTC. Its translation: CASSLSGSSYNEQFF.

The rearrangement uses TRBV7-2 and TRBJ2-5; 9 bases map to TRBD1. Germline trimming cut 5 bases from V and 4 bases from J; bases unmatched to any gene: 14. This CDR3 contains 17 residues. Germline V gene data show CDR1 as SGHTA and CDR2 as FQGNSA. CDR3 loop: CASSLFPRDRVSETQYF. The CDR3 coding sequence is TGTGCCAGCAGCCTTTTTCCCCGGGACAGGGTGTCAGAGACCCAGTACTTC.

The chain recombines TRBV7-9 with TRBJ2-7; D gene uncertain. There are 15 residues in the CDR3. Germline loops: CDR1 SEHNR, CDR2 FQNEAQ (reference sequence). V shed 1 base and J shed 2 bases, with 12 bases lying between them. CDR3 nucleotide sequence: TGTGCCAGCAGCTTAGGTGGGGTTTACGCCTACGAGCAGTACTTC. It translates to CASSLGGVYAYEQYF.

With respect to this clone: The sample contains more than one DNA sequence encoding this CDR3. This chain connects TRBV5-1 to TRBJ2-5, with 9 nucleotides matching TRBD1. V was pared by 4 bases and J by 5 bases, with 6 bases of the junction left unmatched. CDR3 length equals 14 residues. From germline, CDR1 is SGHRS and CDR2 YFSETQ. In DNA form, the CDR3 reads TGCGCCAGCAGCGAACAGGGGGCCGGGGAGACCCAGTACTTC. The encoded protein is CASSEQGAGETQYF.

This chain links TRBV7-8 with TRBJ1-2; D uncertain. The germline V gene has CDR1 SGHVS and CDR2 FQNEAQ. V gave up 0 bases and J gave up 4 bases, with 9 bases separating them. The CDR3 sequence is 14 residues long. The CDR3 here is CASSLAGLVYGYTF. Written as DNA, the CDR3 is TGTGCCAGCAGCTTAGCTGGGCTGGTCTATGGCTACACCTTC.

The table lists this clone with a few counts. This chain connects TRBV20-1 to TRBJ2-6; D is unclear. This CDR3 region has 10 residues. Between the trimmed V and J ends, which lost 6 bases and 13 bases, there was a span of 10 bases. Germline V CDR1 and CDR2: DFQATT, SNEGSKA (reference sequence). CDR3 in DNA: TGCAGTGCCCCCCACCCGGTCCTGACTTTC. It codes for CSAPHPVLTF.

This chain's CDR3 is CASSPSSGRAASSNYGYTF. In DNA form, the CDR3 reads TGTGCCAGCTCACCCTCGTCGGGCAGGGCCGCCTCCTCTAACTATGGCTACACCTTC. This chain connects TRBV18 to TRBJ1-2; a weak D match, TRBD1 (5 bases). The CDR3 covers 19 residues. The ends were cut back, 3 bases at V and 0 bases at J, with 23 bases in the middle. Looked up from germline, CDR1 is KGHSH and CDR2 is LQKENI. Full variable domain (rest looked up from reference TRBV18 and TRBJ1-2): NAGVMQNPRHLVRRRGQEARLRCSPMKGHSHVYWYRQLPEEGLKFMVYLQKENIIDESGMPKERFSAEFPKEGPSILRIQQVVRGDSAAYFCASSPSSGRAASSNYGYTFGSGTRLTVV.

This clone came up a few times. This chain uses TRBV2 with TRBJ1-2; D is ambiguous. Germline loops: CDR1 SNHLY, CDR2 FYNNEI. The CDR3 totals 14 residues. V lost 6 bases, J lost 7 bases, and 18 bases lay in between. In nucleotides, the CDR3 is TGTGCCAGCAGGGACTTAGTCGGGTTGTCTGGCTACACCTTC. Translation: CASRDLVGLSGYTF. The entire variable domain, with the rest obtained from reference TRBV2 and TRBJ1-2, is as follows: EPEVTQTPSHQVTQMGQEVILRCVPISNHLYFYWYRQILGQKVEFLVSFYNNEISEKSEIFDDQFSVERPDGSNFTLKIRSTKLEDSAMYFCASRDLVGLSGYTFGSGTRLTVV.

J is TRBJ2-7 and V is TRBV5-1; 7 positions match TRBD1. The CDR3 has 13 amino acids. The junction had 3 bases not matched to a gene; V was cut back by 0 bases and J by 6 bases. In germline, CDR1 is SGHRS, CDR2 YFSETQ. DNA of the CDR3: TGCGCCAGCAGCTTGGAGACAGGGACCGAGCAGTACTTC. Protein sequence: CASSLETGTEQYF.

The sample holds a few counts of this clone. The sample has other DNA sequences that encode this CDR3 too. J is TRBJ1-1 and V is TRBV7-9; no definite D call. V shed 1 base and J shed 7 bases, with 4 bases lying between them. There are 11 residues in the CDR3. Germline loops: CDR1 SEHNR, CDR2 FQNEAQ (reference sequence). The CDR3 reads CASSLGGEAFF. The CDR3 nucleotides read TGTGCCAGCAGCTTAGGGGGTGAAGCTTTCTTT.